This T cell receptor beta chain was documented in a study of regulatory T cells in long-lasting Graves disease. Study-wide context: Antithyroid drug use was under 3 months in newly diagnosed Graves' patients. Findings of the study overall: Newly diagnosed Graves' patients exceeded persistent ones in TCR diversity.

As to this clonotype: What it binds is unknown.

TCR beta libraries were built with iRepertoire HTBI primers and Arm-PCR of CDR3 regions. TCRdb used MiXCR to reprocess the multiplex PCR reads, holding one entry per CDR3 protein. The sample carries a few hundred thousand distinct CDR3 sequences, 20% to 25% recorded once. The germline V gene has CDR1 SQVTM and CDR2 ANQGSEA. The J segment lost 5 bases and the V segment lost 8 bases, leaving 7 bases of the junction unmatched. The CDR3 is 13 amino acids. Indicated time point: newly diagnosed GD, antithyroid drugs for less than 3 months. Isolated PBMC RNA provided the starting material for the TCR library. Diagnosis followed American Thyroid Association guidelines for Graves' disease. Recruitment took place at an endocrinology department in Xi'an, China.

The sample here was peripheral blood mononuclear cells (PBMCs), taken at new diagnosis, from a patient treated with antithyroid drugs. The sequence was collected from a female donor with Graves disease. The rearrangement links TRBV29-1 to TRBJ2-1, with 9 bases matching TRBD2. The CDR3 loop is CSTRERGDNEQFF. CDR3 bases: TGCAGCACTCGGGAGCGGGGGGACAATGAGCAGTTCTTC.